The 17 T cell receptor beta chains given below trace back to one sample, sequenced in a study of blood T cell repertoires in COVID-19. TCRdb's table, derived via immunoSEQ multiplex PCR, lists solely in-frame clones and lacks some. The table has around 30,000 clones, approximately 88% seen once; the top ten hold roughly 13%. Input material: peripheral blood. The receptors originated from a man between 65 and 79 years old with active COVID-19.

This clone is categorized as medium-sized. The CDR3 region has the DNA TGCGCCAGCAGCCCAGGACAAAGCACAGATACGCAGTATTTT. It is translated as CASSPGQSTDTQYF. This chain joins TRBV5-1 and TRBJ2-3; D is possibly TRBD1 (5 bases). The CDR3 covers 14 residues. V shed 4 bases and J shed 0 bases, with 9 bases lying between them. Germline CDR1 SGHRS, CDR2 YFSETQ.

The rearrangement links TRBV9 to TRBJ2-2; 7 bases match TRBD2. The CDR3 runs 16 residues. After removal of 4 bases from V and 4 bases from J, the junction contained 10 bases not matched to a gene. Germline CDR1 is SGDLS and CDR2 is YYNGEE. The CDR3 bases are TGTGCCAGCAGCCGGGTGGGAGGGAGCCTCACCGGGGAGCTGTTTTTT. The encoded protein is CASSRVGGSLTGELFF.

This clone was found once. The chain uses TRBV19 and TRBJ2-1; 8 bases map to TRBD2. The CDR3 totals 11 residues. Trimming at V came to 6 bases and at J to 9 bases, leaving 1 base not matched to a gene. Germline CDR1 and CDR2: LNHDA and SQIVND (reference sequence). The DNA of the CDR3 is TGTGCCAGTAGAAGCGGGAGTGAGCAGTTCTTC. Protein sequence: CASRSGSEQFF. Supplemented by reference TRBV19 and TRBJ2-1, the full variable domain reads DGGITQSPKYLFRKEGQNVTLSCEQNLNHDAMYWYRQDPGQGLRLIYYSQIVNDFQKGDIAEGYSVSREKKESFPLTVTSAQKNPTAFYLCASRSGSEQFFGPGTRLTVL.

V usage is TRBV2 and J usage is TRBJ1-1; 11 nucleotides agree with TRBD1. Germline loops: CDR1 SNHLY, CDR2 FYNNEI. The CDR3 runs to 15 residues. V trimming: 6 bases; J trimming: 4 bases; junction bases outside the gene matches: 7. CDR3 DNA sequence: TGTGCCAGCAGGACCGGGACAGGGGGTTTCACTGAAGCTTTCTTT. Its protein is CASRTGTGGFTEAFF.

This clone appeared a single time. The chain has TRBV5-8 and TRBJ2-1; 8 bases are shared with TRBD2. V shed 0 bases and J 3 bases; nucleotides not matched to a gene: 8. The CDR3 loop spans 17 amino acids. Germline assignment: CDR1 SGHTS and CDR2 YDEGEE. The CDR3: CASSLAFRLAIYNEQFF. The CDR3 bases are TGTGCCAGCAGCTTGGCCTTTCGACTAGCGATCTACAATGAGCAGTTCTTC.

The CDR3 loop is CASSLGTGWETQYF. The CDR3 bases are TGTGCCAGCAGCCTAGGGACAGGCTGGGAGACCCAGTACTTC. The rearrangement joins TRBV3-1 (or the pseudogene TRBV3-2) to TRBJ2-5; TRBD1 matches at 8 bases. The CDR3 length is 14 residues. CDR1 is LGHDT and CDR2 is YNNKEL in the germline V gene (reference sequence). The J segment lost 5 bases and the V segment lost 4 bases, leaving 6 bases of the junction unmatched.

The chain employs TRBV2 and TRBJ2-1; 7 nucleotides agree with TRBD1. Germline V gene sequence: CDR1 SNHLY, CDR2 FYNNEI. V was pared by 2 bases and J by 4 bases, with 5 bases of the junction left unmatched. The CDR3 runs 15 residues. Written as DNA, the CDR3 is TGTGCCAGCAGTGAAAGGGCCAGGGGGTACAATGAGCAGTTCTTC. As protein: CASSERARGYNEQFF.

The DNA for the CDR3 is TGTGCCAGCAGCAGGGGAGCGGGAGAGACCCAGTACTTC. Translating gives CASSRGAGETQYF. The chain joins TRBV5-4 to TRBJ2-5, with D possibly matching TRBD2 (6 bases). This CDR3 is built from 13 residues. CDR1 and CDR2 from the germline V gene are SGHNT and YYREEE (reference sequence). V gave up 4 bases and J gave up 4 bases, with 11 bases separating them.

This chain connects TRBV7-9 to TRBJ2-1, with 10 bases identical to TRBD2. The germline V gene has CDR1 SEHNR and CDR2 FQNEAQ (reference sequence). The CDR3 covers 16 residues. The ends lost 7 bases at V and 6 bases at J; junction bases unmatched: 12. The CDR3 region is CASTAPTSGRSNEQFF. The CDR3 DNA sequence: TGTGCCAGCACCGCTCCGACTAGCGGGCGGAGCAATGAGCAGTTCTTC. Variable domain in full (rest from reference TRBV7-9 and TRBJ2-1): DTGVSQNPRHKITKRGQNVTFRCDPISEHNRLYWYRQTLGQGPEFLTYFQNEAQLEKSRLLSDRFSAERPKGSFSTLEIQRTEQGDSAMYLCASTAPTSGRSNEQFFGPGTRLTVL.

This clone was seen only once. The J gene is TRBJ2-1, the V gene TRBV5-4; the match to TRBD1 covers 9 bases. The CDR3 totals 17 residues. Germline assignment: CDR1 SGHNT and CDR2 YYREEE (reference sequence). The V segment lost 4 bases and the J segment 7 bases; nucleotides outside the gene matches: 15. CDR3 sequence: CASSGGLAQGAPNEQFF. The CDR3 DNA sequence: TGTGCCAGCAGCGGGGGCTTAGCACAGGGGGCGCCTAATGAGCAGTTCTTC.

The J gene is TRBJ1-5, the V gene TRBV30; 7 bases agree with TRBD1. The length of the CDR3 is 14 residues. With 1 base clipped from V and 7 bases from J, the junction kept 7 bases outside the gene matches. Germline-derived CDR1 and CDR2 are GTSNPN and SVGIG (reference sequence). CDR3 coding DNA: TGTGCCTGGAGTGGACAGGGTGATAGACAGCCCCAGCATTTT. Its translation: CAWSGQGDRQPQHF.

The V and J genes are TRBV10-3 and TRBJ2-7; TRBD2 aligns across 13 bases. The V and J ends lost 7 bases and 0 bases, in that order; junction bases with no gene match: 12. CDR1 ENHRY and CDR2 SYGVKD come from the germline V gene. The CDR3 is made up of 18 amino acids. The CDR3 spells CAINSGTSGKGPSYEQYF. The CDR3 DNA sequence: TGTGCCATCAATTCCGGGACTAGCGGGAAAGGCCCCTCCTACGAGCAGTACTTC.

The chain carries TRBV9 and TRBJ2-3; no definite D call. This CDR3 has 18 residues. Trimming left V 4 bases short and J 0 bases short, with 21 bases between. The germline V gene has CDR1 SGDLS and CDR2 YYNGEE. CDR3 residues: CASSPHFHSRSSTDTQYF. The DNA of the CDR3 is TGTGCCAGCAGCCCCCATTTCCACAGCCGGTCTAGCACAGATACGCAGTATTTT.

This rearrangement joins TRBV7-2 to TRBJ2-1; TRBD1 agrees at 8 bases. CDR1 and CDR2 (germline): SGHTA, FQGNSA. Trimming cost V 5 bases and J 5 bases; bases outside gene matches: 5. The length of the CDR3 is 14 residues. The CDR3 loop reads CASSRGQANNEQFF. CDR3 DNA: TGTGCCAGCAGCCGGGGACAGGCCAACAATGAGCAGTTCTTC.

The V and J genes are TRBV30 and TRBJ1-2, with D perhaps matching TRBD1 (6 bases). Germline V gene sequence: CDR1 GTSNPN, CDR2 SVGIG (reference sequence). The CDR3 is 12 residues long. The ends were cut back, 7 bases at V and 8 bases at J, with 17 bases in the middle. CDR3 sequence reads: CASQRGGQGYTF. Here the CDR3 DNA reads TGTGCCTCTCAAAGGGGGGGGCAGGGCTACACCTTC.

This chain joins TRBV5-1 and TRBJ2-7, with TRBD1 matching over 7 bases. The germline V gene has CDR1 SGHRS and CDR2 YFSETQ. The CDR3 runs to 14 residues. Losses at the gene ends were 3 bases for V and 5 bases for J; bases not matched to a gene: 8. The CDR3 coding sequence is TGCGCCAGCAGCTCAATCGAGGGGGCGAACGAGCAGTACTTC. Amino acid sequence: CASSSIEGANEQYF.

A single count supports this clone. The gene calls are TRBV7-3 and TRBJ2-1; D gene unclear. Germline V gene lookup returns CDR1 SGHTA and CDR2 FQGTGA. Trimming left V 5 bases short and J 6 bases short, with 11 bases between. The CDR3 runs to 13 residues. CDR3 in amino acids: CASSPRLANEQFF. In DNA form, the CDR3 reads TGTGCCAGCAGCCCCCGACTTGCCAATGAGCAGTTCTTC.